These T cell receptor beta chains were read from a single sample in a study of early T cells in non-severe SARS-CoV-2 infection. TCRdb processed the 5' RACE reads anew with MiXCR; each CDR3 protein has one entry. This table has under 45,000 distinct CDR3 sequences, about 8% appearing once. The specimen comprised whole blood, sampled at baseline. These receptor sequences come from an adult who was a healthcare worker with PCR-confirmed SARS-CoV-2 infection or an uninfected control (not recorded which). The CDR3 runs from the conserved cysteine through the conserved F or W. A D gene is named only where the DNA matches it firmly. Clone sizes are given selectively: once, few, many, or a class where the clone is expanded.

.,.,TRBV20-1,TRBJ2-2,CSARDPGSWTGELFF,TGCAGTGCTAGAGATCCAGGGAGTTGGACCGGGGAGCTGTTTTTT
.,.,TRBV25-1,TRBJ1-2,CASSEWGGHYGYTF,TGTGCCAGCAGTGAATGGGGCGGACACTATGGCTACACCTTC
.,many,TRBV5-5,TRBJ2-1,CASSLETHNEQFF,TGTGCCAGCAGCTTGGAGACACACAATGAGCAGTTCTTC
.,medium-sized,TRBV2,TRBJ2-1,CASSEGGLHYNEQFF,TGTGCCAGCAGTGAAGGGGGACTCCACTACAATGAGCAGTTCTTC
.,many,TRBV24-1,TRBJ2-3,CATSVQGGSDTQYF,TGTGCCACCAGTGTGCAGGGAGGATCGGATACGCAGTATTTT
.,many,TRBV21-1,TRBJ2-3,CASSTRGVSTDTQYF,TGTGCCAGCAGCACCAGGGGTGTCAGCACAGATACGCAGTATTTT
TRBD1,few,TRBV12-3/TRBV12-4,TRBJ1-3,CASTNTGVGNTIYF,TGTGCCAGCACCAATACAGGGGTAGGAAACACCATATATTTT
TRBD2,many,TRBV7-9,TRBJ2-1,CASSLDLRGDYNEQFF,TGTGCCAGCAGCTTAGATTTGCGGGGGGACTACAATGAGCAGTTCTTC
TRBD1,many,TRBV12-5,TRBJ1-6,CASGFLRVTGPDSPLHF,TGTGCTAGTGGTTTCCTCCGTGTGACAGGGCCGGATTCACCCCTCCACTTT
.,few,TRBV6-6,TRBJ2-1,CASSYMETSYEQFF,TGTGCCAGCAGTTACATGGAAACTAGTTATGAGCAGTTCTTC
.,many,TRBV11-2,TRBJ2-1,CASTPSSYNEQFF,TGTGCCAGCACCCCCAGCTCCTACAATGAGCAGTTCTTC
.,many,TRBV7-2,TRBJ1-5,CASSLVRLNQPQHF,TGTGCCAGCAGCTTAGTACGGCTCAATCAGCCCCAGCATTTT
.,few,TRBV7-2,TRBJ1-4,CASSLNPQVATNEKLFF,TGTGCCAGCAGCTTAAATCCGCAGGTTGCAACTAATGAAAAACTGTTTTTT
.,many,TRBV6-6,TRBJ2-7,CASTSPESSYEQYF,TGTGCCAGCACCTCCCCGGAGAGCTCCTACGAGCAGTACTTC
.,few,TRBV15,TRBJ1-2,CATSRSANYGYTF,TGTGCCACCAGCAGGTCAGCTAACTATGGCTACACCTTC
TRBD2,.,TRBV24-1,TRBJ2-3,CASQGTSGGPSTDTQYF,TGTGCCAGCCAAGGGACTAGCGGGGGCCCGAGCACAGATACGCAGTATTTT
.,many,TRBV4-1,TRBJ2-1,CASSQEVGGALSYNEQFF,TGCGCCAGCAGCCAAGAGGTGGGGGGGGCTCTCTCCTACAATGAGCAGTTCTTC
.,medium-sized,TRBV7-8,TRBJ1-5,CASSLERGGNQPQHF,TGTGCCAGCAGCTTAGAAAGGGGGGGCAATCAGCCCCAGCATTTT
.,.,TRBV6-6,TRBJ2-5,CASSSDRQETQYF,TGTGCCAGCAGTTCCGACCGACAAGAGACCCAGTACTTC
.,.,TRBV20-1,TRBJ1-4,CSAARGATNEKLFF,TGCAGTGCCGCTAGGGGGGCAACTAATGAAAAACTGTTTTTT
.,.,TRBV6-6,TRBJ1-2,CASSYGGSGGYTF,TGTGCCAGCAGTTACGGCGGCAGTGGAGGCTACACCTTC
.,many,TRBV13,TRBJ2-2,CASSLIYTTELFF,TGTGCCAGCAGCCTTATCTACACCACAGAGCTGTTTTTT
.,few,TRBV7-9,TRBJ2-7,CASSFRDGDYEQYF,TGTGCCAGCAGCTTCCGGGACGGTGACTACGAGCAGTACTTC
.,many,TRBV12-3/TRBV12-4,TRBJ2-5,CASRDSSRETQYF,TGTGCCAGCAGGGACAGTTCACGAGAGACCCAGTACTTC
.,few,TRBV4-1,TRBJ2-3,CASSQAGPHQYF,TGCGCCAGCAGCCAAGCAGGTCCCCATCAGTATTTT
TRBD1,.,TRBV28,TRBJ1-6,CASSLPLTGDSPLHF,TGTGCCAGCAGTTTACCCCTGACAGGGGATTCACCCCTCCACTTT
.,many,TRBV27,TRBJ1-5,CASSDRYSNQPQHF,TGTGCCAGCAGCGACAGGTATAGCAATCAGCCCCAGCATTTT
.,few,TRBV4-1,TRBJ1-5,CASSQWWDGFQPQHF,TGCGCCAGCAGCCAATGGTGGGATGGGTTTCAGCCCCAGCATTTT
.,many,TRBV15,TRBJ2-7,CATSRDLTVDEQYF,TGTGCCACCAGCAGAGACCTCACGGTGGACGAGCAGTACTTC
.,few,TRBV5-1,TRBJ2-7,CASSLGQYEQYF,TGCGCCAGCAGCTTGGGGCAATACGAGCAGTACTTC
.,few,TRBV6-5,TRBJ1-4,CASSPPMASKLFF,TGTGCCAGCAGTCCCCCCATGGCCTCAAAACTGTTTTTT
TRBD1,few,TRBV5-1,TRBJ1-1,CASSLYRGQGHMNTEAFF,TGCGCCAGCAGCTTATACCGGGGACAGGGACACATGAACACTGAAGCTTTCTTT